This T cell receptor beta chain was observed in a study of T-cell reconstitution after alpha-beta-depleted transplantation in children. TCRbeta library preparation incorporated unique molecular identifiers. MiXCR was run by TCRdb on the PCR reads, yielding one entry per CDR3 protein. The sample includes over 400,000 distinct CDR3 sequences, around 12% of them seen just once. V trimming: 4 bases; J trimming: 5 bases; junction bases outside the gene matches: 8. CDR3 size: 15 residues. The V gene's germline CDR1 is SNHLY and CDR2 FYNNEI. This clonotype has ten or more counts. The clonotype was recovered from a human donor who donated a stem cell graft to a child with combined immunodeficiency. V and J are TRBV2 and TRBJ2-5; TRBD1 matches at 9 bases. The sequences come from PBMCs from the stem cell graft donor, collected from the stem cell graft. The chain's CDR3 is CASSAPDRGDETQYF. CDR3 nucleotides: TGTGCCAGCAGTGCCCCGGACAGGGGTGACGAGACCCAGTACTTC. Full variable domain (remainder filled in from reference TRBV2 and TRBJ2-5): EPEVTQTPSHQVTQMGQEVILRCVPISNHLYFYWYRQILGQKVEFLVSFYNNEISEKSEIFDDQFSVERPDGSNFTLKIRSTKLEDSAMYFCASSAPDRGDETQYFGPGTRLLVL.